The next 23 T cell receptor beta chains were all read from a single sample in a study of blood T cell repertoires in COVID-19. This table comes from immunoSEQ multiplex PCR, and its TCRdb copy is limited to in-frame clones, with some not included. This table has under 350,000 clones, 70% to 90% appearing once. Sequenced sample: peripheral blood. These receptors were collected from a man between 18 and 35 years old with active or convalescent COVID-19.

The chain uses TRBV5-4 and TRBJ1-2, with no clear D. There are 11 residues in the CDR3. CDR1 and CDR2 from the germline V gene are SGHNT and YYREEE (reference sequence). Between the trimmed V and J ends, which lost 4 bases and 10 bases, there was a span of 11 bases. CDR3 amino acids: CASSAALDYTF. In DNA form, the CDR3 reads TGTGCCAGCAGCGCGGCCCTAGACTACACCTTC.

V usage is TRBV11-2 and J usage is TRBJ1-1, with 9 nucleotides matching TRBD1. CDR1 and CDR2 from the germline V gene are SGHAT and FQNNGV. The CDR3 sequence is 14 residues long. J gave up 8 bases and V 1 base, and 5 bases lay outside the gene matches. Here the CDR3 reads CASSLVGTGIEAFF. CDR3 nucleotides: TGTGCCAGCAGCTTAGTTGGGACAGGGATCGAAGCTTTCTTT. The whole variable domain, remainder taken from reference TRBV11-2 and TRBJ1-1, is EAGVAQSPRYKIIEKRQSVAFWCNPISGHATLYWYQQILGQGPKLLIQFQNNGVVDDSQLPKDRFSAERLKGVDSTLKIQPAKLEDSAVYLCASSLVGTGIEAFFGQGTRLTVV.

The chain recombines TRBV5-5 with TRBJ2-7; 12 nucleotides align to TRBD2. The V gene end was trimmed by 0 bases and the J gene end by 0 bases; junction bases not matched to a gene: 4. Germline CDR1 and CDR2: SGHKS and YYEKEE (reference sequence). The CDR3 covers 17 residues. This CDR3 reads CASSLGLAGAYSYEQYF. CDR3 sequence (DNA): TGTGCCAGCAGCTTGGGACTAGCGGGGGCCTACTCCTACGAGCAGTACTTC.

J is TRBJ2-7 and V is TRBV24-1; no definite D call. Germline CDR1 KGHDR, CDR2 SFDVKD. Trimming removed 4 bases at V and 6 bases at J, with 9 bases between. The CDR3 is made up of 12 amino acids. CDR3 sequence (DNA): TGTGCCACCAGTGAAGGCTCGGGCGAGCAGTACTTC. It encodes CATSEGSGEQYF.

The rearrangement joins TRBV29-1 to TRBJ1-2, with 8 bases fitting TRBD1. Germline V gene lookup returns CDR1 SQVTM and CDR2 ANQGSEA. This CDR3 has 11 residues. The ends lost 7 bases at V and 5 bases at J; junction bases unmatched: 3. The CDR3, as DNA: TGCAGCGCACAGGGGGTATATGGCTACACCTTC. It yields the protein CSAQGVYGYTF.

The rearrangement links TRBV5-4 to TRBJ2-5, with 7 bases fitting TRBD1. CDR1 is SGHNT, CDR2 YYREEE, per germline (reference sequence). V shed 4 bases, J shed 2 bases, and the junction held 2 bases outside the gene matches. The CDR3 spans 13 residues. The CDR3 nucleotides read TGTGCCAGCAGCGGGACAGTTCAAGAGACCCAGTACTTC. It codes for CASSGTVQETQYF.

The rearrangement links TRBV3-1 (or the pseudogene TRBV3-2) to TRBJ2-3; maybe TRBD2 (6 bases). V was cut by 11 bases and J by 0 bases, with 15 bases left in between. CDR3 length: 14 amino acids. Germline values: CDR1 LGHDT, CDR2 YNNKEL (reference sequence). The CDR3 sequence is CAAGGESSTDTQYF. In DNA form, the CDR3 reads TGTGCCGCTGGCGGGGAGTCTAGCACAGATACGCAGTATTTT.

This clone was recorded only once. The chain uses TRBV4-1 and TRBJ1-4, with D tentatively TRBD1 (5 bases). The CDR3 totals 19 residues. Trimming stripped 0 bases from V and 7 bases from J, with 24 bases between. Germline values: CDR1 MGHRA, CDR2 YSYEKL. This CDR3 reads CASSQDALTGGQLSEKLFF. CDR3 DNA: TGCGCCAGCAGCCAAGACGCACTCACAGGAGGGCAGTTGAGTGAAAAACTGTTTTTT.

The J gene is TRBJ1-4, the V gene TRBV6-5; D possibly corresponds to TRBD1 (5 bases). CDR1 and CDR2 (germline): MNHEY, SVGAGI. This CDR3 spans 12 amino acids. Trimming shortened V by 7 bases and J by 10 bases, and 13 bases separated the two germline ends. CDR3 amino acids: CASTAREGKLFF. The CDR3 DNA is TGTGCCAGCACGGCCAGGGAAGGAAAACTGTTTTTT.

The genes are TRBV2 and TRBJ2-3; TRBD2 agrees at 7 bases. CDR1 is SNHLY, CDR2 FYNNEI, per germline. The CDR3 has 12 residues. J lost 9 bases, V lost 4 bases, and 4 bases had no gene match. The CDR3 region is CASSVGGYTQYF. The CDR3 coding sequence is TGTGCCAGCAGTGTGGGGGGGTACACGCAGTATTTT.

This chain links TRBV7-2 with TRBJ1-5; no clear D gene. Deletions cut 2 bases from V and 4 bases from J, with 12 bases between. The length of the CDR3 is 15 residues. The V gene's germline CDR1 is SGHTA and CDR2 FQGNSA. The CDR3 reads CASSLTVSGNQPQHF. CDR3 coding DNA: TGTGCCAGCAGCTTAACTGTCTCGGGGAATCAGCCCCAGCATTTT.

The genes are TRBV6-2 or TRBV6-3 and TRBJ2-5, with unresolved D. CDR1 is MNHEY, CDR2 SVGEGT, per germline. This CDR3 region has 11 residues. Between the trimmed V and J ends, which lost 2 bases and 6 bases, there was a span of 4 bases. In nucleotides, the CDR3 is TGTGCCAGCAGTTACGGGCAGACCCAGTACTTC. It yields the protein CASSYGQTQYF.

This rearrangement joins TRBV2 to TRBJ1-3, with D unclear. Per the germline V gene, CDR1 is SNHLY and CDR2 is FYNNEI. V was clipped by 2 bases and J by 4 bases, with 12 bases between them. The CDR3 consists of 15 residues. This CDR3 reads CASSERVSGGNTIYF. Here the CDR3 DNA reads TGTGCCAGCAGTGAACGGGTCTCCGGAGGAAACACCATATATTTT.

The sample holds one count of this clone. The genes are TRBV5-5 and TRBJ2-7; no reliable D call. The length of the CDR3 is 13 residues. V lost 3 bases and J lost 7, with 14 bases in between. Germline V lookup: CDR1 SGHKS, CDR2 YYEKEE (reference sequence). CDR3 bases: TGTGCCAGCAGCTCGGTCGGCGACTGGGAGCAGTACTTC. Amino acid sequence: CASSSVGDWEQYF.

V gene TRBV2 combines with J gene TRBJ1-2, with D possibly being TRBD1 (6 bases). Germline V lookup: CDR1 SNHLY, CDR2 FYNNEI. CDR3 size: 14 residues. Trimming took 8 bases from V and 4 from J, leaving 17 bases between them. The CDR3 nucleotides are TGTGCCAGCCCAATGGGGGGGGCAGGCTATGGCTACACCTTC. It encodes CASPMGGAGYGYTF.

The CDR3 bases are TGTGCCAGCAGCTTAAGTGGGGCGGGAGTCAAGGGGGATGAGCAGTTCTTC. Amino acid sequence: CASSLSGAGVKGDEQFF. The J gene is TRBJ2-1, the V gene TRBV7-2; the D gene is possibly TRBD2 (7 bases). The ends were cut back, 2 bases at V and 8 bases at J, with 22 bases in the middle. Germline loops: CDR1 SGHTA, CDR2 FQGNSA. The CDR3 consists of 17 residues.

This clone turned up a few times. The chain joins TRBV6-5 to TRBJ2-4; 7 bases agree with TRBD1. V shed 2 bases, J shed 1 base, and the junction held 5 bases outside the gene matches. CDR1 and CDR2 from the germline V gene are MNHEY and SVGAGI. The CDR3 contains 16 residues. The DNA of the CDR3 is TGTGCCAGCAGTTACCAGGGGGTTTCGGCCAAAAACATTCAGTACTTC. The encoded protein is CASSYQGVSAKNIQYF.

This sequence joins TRBV6-5 and TRBJ2-7; possibly TRBD1 for D (5 bases). The CDR3 is made up of 12 amino acids. V lost 6 bases and J 4 bases, leaving 10 bases between the germline ends. The germline V gene has CDR1 MNHEY and CDR2 SVGAGI. Here the CDR3 reads CASSREGYEQYF. DNA for the CDR3: TGTGCCAGCAGCAGGGAAGGGTACGAGCAGTACTTC.

The chain combines TRBV24-1 with TRBJ2-5; the match to TRBD2 covers 10 bases. V was pared by 12 bases and J by 4 bases, with 7 bases of the junction left unmatched. This CDR3 spans 13 amino acids. Per the germline V gene, CDR1 is KGHDR and CDR2 is SFDVKD. Here the CDR3 reads CACSPSGGETQYF. CDR3 nucleotides: TGTGCCTGTTCCCCTAGCGGGGGAGAGACCCAGTACTTC.

V gene TRBV4-1 combines with J gene TRBJ2-3; a possible D gene is TRBD2 (6 bases). Germline CDR1 and CDR2: MGHRA and YSYEKL. Trimming removed 4 bases at V and 7 bases at J, with 21 bases between. The CDR3 consists of 16 residues. The CDR3 reads CASSPQVGGGKHTQYF. In nucleotides, the CDR3 is TGCGCCAGCAGCCCTCAGGTCGGTGGAGGGAAACATACGCAGTATTTT.

This sequence joins TRBV7-3 and TRBJ2-5, with 7 positions matching TRBD2. V trimming: 1 base; J trimming: 1 base; junction bases outside the gene matches: 6. CDR1 is SGHTA, CDR2 FQGTGA, per germline. CDR3 length: 16 residues. CDR3 sequence: CASSLNGRGSQETQYF. As DNA, the CDR3 is TGTGCCAGCAGCTTAAATGGTCGCGGGAGCCAAGAGACCCAGTACTTC.

The chain recombines TRBV12-3 or TRBV12-4 with TRBJ2-2, with no clear D. This CDR3 spans 12 amino acids. V lost 3 bases and J 5 bases, leaving 4 bases between the germline ends. The CDR3 loop is CASSLQTGELFF. In DNA form, the CDR3 reads TGTGCCAGCAGTTTGCAGACCGGGGAGCTGTTTTTT.

This clone is a singleton in its sample. The chain recombines TRBV6-5 with TRBJ1-2; 8 bases are shared with TRBD1. This CDR3 has 14 amino acids. Germline CDR1 and CDR2: MNHEY and SVGAGI. With 5 bases clipped from V and 7 bases from J, the junction kept 9 bases outside the gene matches. The CDR3 loop reads CASSPDHRGGGYTF. The CDR3 DNA reads TGTGCCAGCAGTCCAGACCACAGGGGGGGTGGCTACACCTTC.